This record looks at one T cell receptor (beta chain) sequence and its context. Its antigen is currently unknown. Donors counted as nominally healthy when sampled, yet unrecorded immune exposures were likely. The data originate from a study of cytomegalovirus exposure and HLA in healthy donors. Findings and caveats of the study: Some V segments (TRBV6-2 and TRBV6-3 among them) were excluded as indistinguishable. It was 150 or so TCR beta chains that were listed as cytomegalovirus-associated.

The CDR3 runs to 11 residues. Germline assignment: CDR1 DFQATT and CDR2 SNEGSKA (reference sequence). PCR employed 60 Vbeta and 13 Jbeta primers. The method was immunoSEQ multiplex PCR; TCRdb's version includes in-frame clones alone and lacks a portion of them. Its clone listing holds about 37,000 clones. Sample: PBMCs. The receptor was derived from a human donor in good health. The genes are TRBV20-1 and TRBJ1-2; D gene unclear. DNA of the CDR3: TGCAGGGCCCCCCAAGAGGGTGGCTACACCTTC. Translation gives CRAPQEGGYTF.